These 30 T cell receptor beta chains share one sample of origin, sequenced in a study of blood T cell repertoires in COVID-19. Sequenced by immunoSEQ multiplex PCR; TCRdb stores in-frame clones only, minus some. The table records about 250,000 clones, 80% to 90% of them present only once. Sequencing used PBMCs or T cells enriched from blood (not recorded which). All receptors derive from a woman between 18 and 29 years old who had recovered from COVID-19.

The rearrangement uses TRBV2 and TRBJ2-3, with D possibly being TRBD1 (5 bases). The CDR3 has 12 amino acids. CDR1 and CDR2 from the germline V gene are SNHLY and FYNNEI. Trimming removed 11 bases from V and 2 bases from J, with 11 bases in between. The CDR3 nucleotides read TGTGCCGGCCGACAGATCACAGATACGCAGTATTTT. Its translation: CAGRQITDTQYF.

This chain links TRBV27 with TRBJ2-7; TRBD1 matches 9 bases. Germline CDR1 reads MNHEY; CDR2 reads SMNVEV (reference sequence). V lost 9 bases and J lost 4; bases outside the gene matches: 7. The CDR3 has 13 amino acids. The CDR3 DNA is TGTGCCAGTTCGGGACAGGGTTTTTACGAGCAGTACTTC. Its translation: CASSGQGFYEQYF.

V and J are TRBV9 and TRBJ2-1; 8 bases are a match to TRBD2. The CDR3 is 16 residues long. Germline V gives CDR1 SGDLS, CDR2 YYNGEE. The V and J ends lost 4 bases and 1 base, in that order; junction bases with no gene match: 7. CDR3: CASSRATSGSYNEQFF. CDR3 DNA: TGTGCCAGCAGCCGCGCTACTAGCGGTTCCTACAATGAGCAGTTCTTC.

This sequence joins TRBV6-5 and TRBJ1-5, with D possibly matching TRBD1 (5 bases). The CDR3 contains 14 residues. Deletions cut 0 bases from V and 7 bases from J, with 10 bases between. Germline CDR1 is MNHEY and CDR2 is SVGAGI. The CDR3 DNA follows: TGTGCCAGCAGTTACTCGGGAGGACACCAGCCCCAGCATTTT. It specifies CASSYSGGHQPQHF.

This clone was recorded only once. This chain joins TRBV19 and TRBJ1-2; D is unresolved. Germline V gene lookup returns CDR1 LNHDA and CDR2 SQIVND (reference sequence). The V end lost 5 bases, the J end lost 4 bases, and 14 bases lay between the germline ends. CDR3 length: 14 residues. CDR3 region: CASSRHSGVYGYTF. CDR3 nucleotides: TGTGCCAGTAGTCGGCACTCCGGGGTCTATGGCTACACCTTC.

This chain connects TRBV5-6 to TRBJ2-1; 8 positions match TRBD1. The V gene's germline CDR1 is SGHDT and CDR2 YYEEEE. This CDR3 region has 16 residues. After removal of 3 bases from V and 4 bases from J, the junction contained 9 bases not matched to a gene. The CDR3 bases are TGTGCCAGCAGCTATGACAGGGGCCCGCCTTACAATGAGCAGTTCTTC. Its protein is CASSYDRGPPYNEQFF.

This clone was detected a few times. V gene TRBV2 combines with J gene TRBJ1-1; TRBD1 matches 8 bases. CDR1 is SNHLY, CDR2 FYNNEI, per germline. This CDR3 comprises 14 residues. Losses at the gene ends were 6 bases for V and 3 bases for J; bases not matched to a gene: 6. In nucleotides, the CDR3 is TGTGCCAGCAGCCGACAGGGGAGGGACACTGAAGCTTTCTTT. Encoded protein: CASSRQGRDTEAFF.

This CDR3 is CASSFLGGIDRELFF. Here the CDR3 DNA reads TGTGCCAGCAGCTTTCTCGGGGGGATCGATCGGGAGCTGTTTTTT. The chain is built from TRBV7-9 and TRBJ2-2, with TRBD2 identical over 7 bases. The V gene's germline CDR1 is SEHNR and CDR2 FQNEAQ (reference sequence). The CDR3 runs to 15 residues. The junction had 10 bases not matched to a gene; V was cut back by 3 bases and J by 9 bases.

The chain links TRBV27 to TRBJ2-2, with D possibly TRBD2 on 5 matching bases. The ends were cut back, 5 bases at V and 7 bases at J, with 8 bases in the middle. The CDR3 totals 12 residues. The V gene's germline CDR1 is MNHEY and CDR2 SMNVEV (reference sequence). The chain's CDR3 is CASSRRVGELFF. The CDR3 bases are TGTGCCAGCAGTAGGCGGGTCGGGGAGCTGTTTTTT.

The chain has TRBV7-8 and TRBJ1-1, with TRBD1 identical over 8 bases. Germline V gene sequence: CDR1 SGHVS, CDR2 FQNEAQ. With 5 bases clipped from V and 7 bases from J, the junction kept 6 bases outside the gene matches. The length of the CDR3 is 13 residues. Here the CDR3 reads CASSPSRGLEAFF. For the CDR3, the DNA is TGTGCCAGCAGCCCCTCCAGGGGGCTTGAAGCTTTCTTT.

V usage is TRBV3-1 (or the pseudogene TRBV3-2) and J usage is TRBJ1-2, with 8 positions matching TRBD1. The germline V gene encodes CDR1 LGHDT and CDR2 YNNKEL (reference sequence). The CDR3 totals 14 residues. V lost 4 bases, J lost 7 bases, and 8 bases stayed unmatched. CDR3 in DNA: TGTGCCAGCAGCCCCCGGACAGGGCGGTCTGGCTACACCTTC. It specifies CASSPRTGRSGYTF.

The chain couples TRBV6-1 to TRBJ1-4, with D perhaps TRBD1 (5 bases). CDR1 and CDR2 from the germline V gene are MNHNS and SASEGT. Between the trimmed V and J ends, which lost 2 bases and 6 bases, there was a span of 13 bases. The CDR3 totals 15 residues. The CDR3 loop is CASSEMGPPDEKLFF. The CDR3 DNA is TGTGCCAGCAGTGAAATGGGGCCCCCAGATGAAAAACTGTTTTTT.

The table lists this clone with a count of one. The J gene is TRBJ2-1, the V gene TRBV10-1; D ambiguous. Germline V gene sequence: CDR1 WNHNN, CDR2 SYGVQD (reference sequence). This CDR3 spans 13 amino acids. V gave up 6 bases and J gave up 6 bases, with 12 bases separating them. The CDR3 sequence is CASSYQLGNEQFF. The CDR3 bases are TGCGCCAGCAGCTACCAACTTGGCAATGAGCAGTTCTTC.

The chain employs TRBV5-6 and TRBJ1-2; D is uncertain. The V gene's germline CDR1 is SGHDT and CDR2 YYEEEE. CDR3 length: 14 amino acids. The V end lost 1 base, the J end lost 3 bases, and 10 bases lay between the germline ends. The chain's CDR3 is CASSLQIAHYGYTF. The CDR3 DNA sequence: TGTGCCAGCAGCTTGCAGATCGCCCACTATGGCTACACCTTC. The full variable domain, rest sourced from reference TRBV5-6 and TRBJ1-2, is DAGVTQSPTHLIKTRGQQVTLRCSPKSGHDTVSWYQQALGQGPQFIFQYYEEEERQRGNFPDRFSGHQFPNYSSELNVNALLLGDSALYLCASSLQIAHYGYTFGSGTRLTVV.

The CDR3: CASSLWGQGAWEQFF. In nucleotides, the CDR3 is TGTGCCAGCAGTTTATGGGGACAGGGGGCCTGGGAGCAGTTCTTC. This chain links TRBV28 with TRBJ2-1; 12 bases line up with TRBD1. The germline V gene has CDR1 MDHEN and CDR2 SYDVKM. The CDR3 totals 15 residues. V dropped 0 bases and J dropped 10; count of bases not matched to a gene: 4.

This chain uses TRBV19 with TRBJ1-5, with D perhaps TRBD1 (5 bases). The CDR3 contains 13 residues. Trimming removed 6 bases from V and 7 bases from J, with 13 bases in between. The germline V gene encodes CDR1 LNHDA and CDR2 SQIVND (reference sequence). CDR3 sequence reads: CASSDPGEQPQHF. CDR3 DNA sequence: TGTGCCAGTAGCGATCCGGGGGAGCAGCCCCAGCATTTT.

The V gene is TRBV2, the J gene TRBJ1-2, with D possibly being TRBD1 (5 bases). This CDR3 comprises 12 residues. Germline V gives CDR1 SNHLY, CDR2 FYNNEI. The V gene lost 8 bases and the J gene lost 5 bases, with 12 bases spanning the gap. CDR3 DNA sequence: TGTGCCAGCCTCGGGACTGATTATGGCTACACCTTC. Its translation is CASLGTDYGYTF.

The gene calls are TRBV5-6 and TRBJ2-2; 11 bases line up with TRBD2. This CDR3 region has 14 residues. The J segment lost 8 bases and the V segment lost 2 bases, leaving 2 bases of the junction unmatched. Germline V CDR1 and CDR2: SGHDT, YYEEEE. The CDR3 region has the DNA TGTGCCAGCAGCTTCGGGACTAGCGGAGGGGAGCTGTTTTTT. Translating gives CASSFGTSGGELFF.

For the CDR3, the DNA is TGTGCCAGCAGTTACTCGACTAGCGGGGGGGCCCTTGAGCAGTACTTC. Protein: CASSYSTSGGALEQYF. V is TRBV6-5 and J is TRBJ2-7; TRBD2 matches 14 bases. CDR1 is MNHEY, CDR2 SVGAGI, per germline. This CDR3 has 16 amino acids. V lost 0 bases and J lost 7; bases outside the gene matches: 5.

V and J are TRBV23-1 and TRBJ1-1; 8 nucleotides align to TRBD1. TRBV23-1 is an ORF for which the function is uncertain. The CDR3 covers 15 residues. V was clipped by 5 bases and J by 1 base; unmatched bases: 6. CDR3 sequence reads: CASSGQGPPNTEAFF. The CDR3 DNA reads TGCGCCAGCAGTGGACAGGGACCCCCGAACACTGAAGCTTTCTTT.

The chain joins TRBV2 to TRBJ2-1; 11 nucleotides line up with TRBD2. The germline CDR1 and CDR2 sequences are SNHLY and FYNNEI. The CDR3 runs 15 residues. The V gene end was trimmed by 6 bases and the J gene end by 4 bases; junction bases not matched to a gene: 5. Here the CDR3 reads CASRITSGGYNEQFF. CDR3 coding DNA: TGTGCCAGCAGGATAACTAGCGGGGGTTACAATGAGCAGTTCTTC.

The chain has TRBV11-2 and TRBJ2-1, with TRBD1 identical over 10 bases. The V and J ends lost 5 bases and 4 bases, in that order; junction bases with no gene match: 8. CDR1 and CDR2 (germline): SGHAT, FQNNGV. The CDR3 covers 16 residues. DNA of the CDR3: TGTGCCAGCAGCAATCGGGACAGGGGCACATACAATGAGCAGTTCTTC. Its translation is CASSNRDRGTYNEQFF.

The rearrangement joins TRBV7-9 to TRBJ2-5, with D maybe TRBD2 (6 bases). The germline CDR1 and CDR2 sequences are SEHNR and FQNEAQ (reference sequence). The V gene lost 6 bases and the J gene lost 2 bases, with 13 bases spanning the gap. CDR3 size: 14 residues. CDR3 residues: CASSSAGTQETQYF. The CDR3 DNA reads TGTGCCAGCAGTTCCGCCGGGACTCAAGAGACCCAGTACTTC.

This clone has only a few counts. J is TRBJ1-2 and V is TRBV7-8; 10 bases agree with TRBD1. Unmatched junction bases numbered 6, after V lost 5 bases and J lost 0 bases. The CDR3 covers 16 residues. Germline-derived CDR1 and CDR2 are SGHVS and FQNEAQ. This CDR3 reads CASSGVGTGANYGYTF. In nucleotides, the CDR3 is TGTGCCAGCAGCGGTGTTGGGACAGGGGCTAACTATGGCTACACCTTC. Together with reference TRBV7-8 and TRBJ1-2, the CDR3 gives the full variable domain: GAGVSQSPRYKVAKRGQDVALRCDPISGHVSLFWYQQALGQGPEFLTYFQNEAQLDKSGLPSDRFFAERPEGSVSTLKIQRTQQEDSAVYLCASSGVGTGANYGYTFGSGTRLTVV.

This chain connects TRBV5-4 to TRBJ1-4; 10 bases agree with TRBD1. Germline assignment: CDR1 SGHNT and CDR2 YYREEE (reference sequence). J was trimmed by 0 bases and V by 5 bases; bases with no gene match: 4. There are 16 residues in the CDR3. The DNA of the CDR3 is TGTGCCAGCAGGGCCGGGACAGGGGCAACTAATGAAAAACTGTTTTTT. This translates into CASRAGTGATNEKLFF.

V is TRBV9 and J is TRBJ2-3, with a possible D match to TRBD2 (6 bases). This CDR3 spans 16 amino acids. V lost 0 bases, J lost 0 bases, and 11 bases lay in between. Germline V gene data show CDR1 as SGDLS and CDR2 as YYNGEE. The CDR3 protein is CASSVGGTPSTDTQYF. Here the CDR3 DNA reads TGTGCCAGCAGCGTAGGCGGGACCCCTAGCACAGATACGCAGTATTTT.

The chain employs TRBV5-1 and TRBJ2-4; D possibly corresponds to TRBD2 (5 bases). Germline assignment: CDR1 SGHRS and CDR2 YFSETQ. V was clipped by 1 base and J by 13 bases, with 18 bases between them. The CDR3 is made up of 14 amino acids. CDR3 protein: CASSLRSGTFGQYF. In DNA form, the CDR3 reads TGCGCCAGCAGCTTGCGGTCGGGAACCTTTGGGCAGTACTTC.

This clone occurred once. At the DNA level, this CDR3 is encoded by other sequences in the same sample as well. This chain links TRBV9 with TRBJ2-7; 7 bases align to TRBD1. V lost 0 bases to trimming and J lost 1 base; unmatched junction nucleotides: 4. The CDR3 is 15 residues long. Germline-derived CDR1 and CDR2 are SGDLS and YYNGEE. The CDR3 here is CASSVGAGGSYEQYF. The CDR3 region has the DNA TGTGCCAGCAGCGTAGGGGCAGGGGGATCCTACGAGCAGTACTTC.

The chain couples TRBV7-3 to TRBJ2-1; D uncertain. CDR3 length: 17 residues. The germline V gene has CDR1 SGHTA and CDR2 FQGTGA. V was trimmed by 5 bases and J by 3 bases, leaving 20 bases between them. This CDR3 reads CASSPTALVARYNEQFF. CDR3 nucleotides: TGTGCCAGCAGCCCCACGGCCCTAGTCGCCCGCTACAATGAGCAGTTCTTC.

The chain couples TRBV3-1 (or the pseudogene TRBV3-2) to TRBJ2-5; 9 nucleotides line up with TRBD2. In germline, CDR1 is LGHDT, CDR2 YNNKEL (reference sequence). V lost 3 bases to trimming and J lost 7 bases; unmatched junction nucleotides: 12. CDR3 length: 16 amino acids. The CDR3 nucleotides are TGTGCCAGCAGCCACCAAGCGGGGGGCCACGGAGGGACCCAGTACTTC. It yields the protein CASSHQAGGHGGTQYF.